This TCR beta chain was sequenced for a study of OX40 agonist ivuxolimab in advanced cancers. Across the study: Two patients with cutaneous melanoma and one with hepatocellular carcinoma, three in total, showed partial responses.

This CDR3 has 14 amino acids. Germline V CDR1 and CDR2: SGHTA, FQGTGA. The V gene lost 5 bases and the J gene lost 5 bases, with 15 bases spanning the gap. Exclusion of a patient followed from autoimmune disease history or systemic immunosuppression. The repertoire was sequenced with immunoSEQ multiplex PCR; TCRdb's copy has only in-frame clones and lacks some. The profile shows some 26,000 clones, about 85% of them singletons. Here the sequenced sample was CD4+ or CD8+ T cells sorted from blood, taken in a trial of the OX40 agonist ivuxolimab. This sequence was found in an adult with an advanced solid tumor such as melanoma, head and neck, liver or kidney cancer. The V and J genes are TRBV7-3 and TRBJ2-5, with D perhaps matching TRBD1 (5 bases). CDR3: CASSLTGTRETQYF. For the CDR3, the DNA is TGTGCCAGCAGCCTTACAGGCACAAGGGAGACCCAGTACTTC.